This paragraph reports one T cell receptor (beta chain). This sample was included in a study of CD8 T cells in Susac syndrome. CD8+ and CD4+ blood T cells underwent TCR beta sequencing. Healthy donors served as age- and sex-matched controls. Purification of the CD8+ and CD4+ T cells relied on negative isolation, and TEMRA cells underwent FACS enrichment. Germline loops: CDR1 KGHSH, CDR2 LQKENI. The CDR3 extends over 14 amino acids. Deletions cut 3 bases from V and 8 bases from J, with 14 bases between. After extraction with the RNeasy kit, roughly 0.5 to 1 ug of the RNA was reverse transcribed using random hexamers. It was immunoSEQ multiplex PCR that amplified TCR beta CDR3 across 54 Vbeta and 13 Jbeta. TCRdb itself ran the immunoSEQ multiplex PCR reads through MiXCR, one entry per CDR3 protein. Of some 150,000 distinct CDR3 sequences in the sample, around 94% are singletons; the top ten hold 0.07% to 0.1%.

The chain uses TRBV18 and TRBJ2-1; D is undetermined. This TCR was sampled from a human donor in good health. What was sequenced was CD4+ T cells from PBMCs. The CDR3, as DNA: TGTGCCAGCTCACCCCCAAAGGGTTCCGATGAGCAGTTCTTC. Translation: CASSPPKGSDEQFF.